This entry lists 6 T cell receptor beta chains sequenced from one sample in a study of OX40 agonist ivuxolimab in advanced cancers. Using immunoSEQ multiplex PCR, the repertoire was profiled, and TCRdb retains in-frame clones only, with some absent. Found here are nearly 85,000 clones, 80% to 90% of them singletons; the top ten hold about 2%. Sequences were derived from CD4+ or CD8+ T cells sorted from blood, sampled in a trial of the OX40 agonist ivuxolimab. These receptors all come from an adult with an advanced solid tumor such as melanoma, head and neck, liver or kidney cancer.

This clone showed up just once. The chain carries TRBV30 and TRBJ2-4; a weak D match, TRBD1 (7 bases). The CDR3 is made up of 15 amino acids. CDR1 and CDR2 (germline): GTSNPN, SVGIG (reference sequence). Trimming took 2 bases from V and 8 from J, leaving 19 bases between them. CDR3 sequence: CAWSPTGRMKDIQYF. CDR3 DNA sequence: TGTGCCTGGAGTCCGACAGGGAGGATGAAGGACATTCAGTACTTC.

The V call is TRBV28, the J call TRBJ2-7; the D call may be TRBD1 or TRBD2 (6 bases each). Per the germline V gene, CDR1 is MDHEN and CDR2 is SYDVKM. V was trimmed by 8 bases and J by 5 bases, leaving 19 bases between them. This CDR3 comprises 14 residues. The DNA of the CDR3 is TGTGCCAGCTCCTTAACAGGGAGGTCGAACGAGCAGTACTTC. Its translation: CASSLTGRSNEQYF.

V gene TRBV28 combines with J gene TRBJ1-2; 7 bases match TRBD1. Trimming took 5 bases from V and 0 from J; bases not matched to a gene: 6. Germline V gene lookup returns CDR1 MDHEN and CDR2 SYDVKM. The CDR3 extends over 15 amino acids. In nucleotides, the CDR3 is TGTGCCAGCAGTCCAAGGGGACAGACTAACTATGGCTACACCTTC. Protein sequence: CASSPRGQTNYGYTF.

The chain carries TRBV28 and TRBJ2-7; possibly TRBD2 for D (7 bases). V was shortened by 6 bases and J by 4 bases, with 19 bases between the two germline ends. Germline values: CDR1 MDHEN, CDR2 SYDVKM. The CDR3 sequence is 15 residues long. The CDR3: CASSVGGGAGYEQYF. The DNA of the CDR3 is TGTGCCAGCAGCGTAGGAGGGGGGGCTGGGTACGAGCAGTACTTC. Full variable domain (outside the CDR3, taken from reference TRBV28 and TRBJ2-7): DVKVTQSSRYLVKRTGEKVFLECVQDMDHENMFWYRQDPGLGLRLIYFSYDVKMKEKGDIPEGYSVSREKKERFSLILESASTNQTSMYLCASSVGGGAGYEQYFGPGTRLTVT.

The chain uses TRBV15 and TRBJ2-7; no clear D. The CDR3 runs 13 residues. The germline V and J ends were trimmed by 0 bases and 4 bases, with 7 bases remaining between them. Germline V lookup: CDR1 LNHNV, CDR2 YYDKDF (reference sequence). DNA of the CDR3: TGTGCCACCAGCAGAGATGTGGGGTACGAGCAGTACTTC. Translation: CATSRDVGYEQYF.

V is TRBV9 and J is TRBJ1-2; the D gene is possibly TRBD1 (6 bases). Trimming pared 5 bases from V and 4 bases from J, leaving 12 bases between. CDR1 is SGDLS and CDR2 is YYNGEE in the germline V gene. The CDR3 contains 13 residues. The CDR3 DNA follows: TGTGCCAGCAGTCAGGACAGACTCTATGGCTACACCTTC. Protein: CASSQDRLYGYTF.